This T cell receptor (beta chain) originates from a study of blood T cell repertoires in COVID-19. Overall study: Specimens from acute and convalescent COVID-19 originated in the United States, Italy and Spain.

Authors' data handling: The authors estimated nucleated cell counts from reference gene primer amplification. Produced via immunoSEQ multiplex PCR; TCRdb's table is partial and in-frame only. That table is the source of V, J and clone size, and D and trimming were worked out from the DNA. The sample has under 400,000 clones, almost 90% seen once; the top ten hold roughly 2.9%. During active infection, Seattle patients enrolled and were then monitored through disease. This sequence was found in a woman aged 30 to 39 with COVID-19, enrolled during active disease. The source material was peripheral blood.

CDR3 protein: CASNLDRGNTEAFF. DNA for the CDR3: TGTGCCAGCAACCTAGACAGGGGGAACACTGAAGCTTTCTTT. The V call is TRBV7-8, the J call TRBJ1-1; 8 nucleotides align to TRBD1. The J segment lost 1 base and the V segment lost 7 bases, leaving 5 bases of the junction unmatched. The CDR3 covers 14 residues. Germline V gene sequence: CDR1 SGHVS, CDR2 FQNEAQ.